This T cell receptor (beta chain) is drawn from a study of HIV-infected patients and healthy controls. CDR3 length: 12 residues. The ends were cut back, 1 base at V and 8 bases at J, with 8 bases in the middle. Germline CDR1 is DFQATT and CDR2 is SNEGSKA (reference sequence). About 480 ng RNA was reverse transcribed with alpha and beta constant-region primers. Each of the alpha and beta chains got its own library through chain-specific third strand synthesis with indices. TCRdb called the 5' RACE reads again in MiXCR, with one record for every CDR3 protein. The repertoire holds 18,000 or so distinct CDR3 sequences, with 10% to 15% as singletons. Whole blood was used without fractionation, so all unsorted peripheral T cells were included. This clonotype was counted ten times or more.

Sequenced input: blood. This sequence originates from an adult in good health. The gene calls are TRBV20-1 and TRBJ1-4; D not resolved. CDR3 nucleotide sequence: TGCAGTGCTAGAGCTCCGGGAGAAAAACTGTTTTTT. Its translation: CSARAPGEKLFF.